This TCR beta chain was sequenced during a study of CD8 T cells in ankylosing spondylitis. TCRdb re-called the 5' RACE reads through MiXCR, storing one row per CDR3 protein. The repertoire consists of roughly 180,000 distinct CDR3 sequences, with over 10% occurring once and the leading ten covering approximately 10%. V was shortened by 6 bases and J by 4 bases, with 1 base between the two germline ends. Germline CDR1 SNHLY, CDR2 FYNNEI. The CDR3 runs 10 residues. The clonotype was recovered from a female donor with ankylosing spondylitis or in good health (not recorded which). Sequencing was performed on blood, either unsorted or a sorted T cell fraction (not recorded which). The chain uses TRBV2 and TRBJ2-1; no reliable D call. This CDR3 is CASRYNEQFF. Written as DNA, the CDR3 is TGTGCCAGCAGGTACAATGAGCAGTTCTTC. Full variable domain (outside the CDR3, taken from reference TRBV2 and TRBJ2-1): EPEVTQTPSHQVTQMGQEVILRCVPISNHLYFYWYRQILGQKVEFLVSFYNNEISEKSEIFDDQFSVERPDGSNFTLKIRSTKLEDSAMYFCASRYNEQFFGPGTRLTVL.